These 32 T cell receptor beta chains were all obtained from the same sample, sequenced in a study of T cells in Graves' hyperthyroidism and ophthalmopathy. TCR beta CDR3 regions were amplified from RNA transcripts. TCR CDR3 regions were first amplified by RT-PCR with HTBI primers. TCRdb analysed the multiplex PCR reads with MiXCR anew, one entry per CDR3 protein. The data hold approximately 270,000 distinct CDR3 sequences, with more than 14% observed a single time. The specimen was blood. These receptors came from a woman aged 40 to 50 with Graves' hyperthyroidism that later progressed to Graves' ophthalmopathy.

The V gene is TRBV10-1, the J gene TRBJ1-1; D not resolved. V was shortened by 0 bases and J by 5 bases, with 7 bases between the two germline ends. CDR1 WNHNN and CDR2 SYGVQD come from the germline V gene (reference sequence). The CDR3 runs to 13 residues. The CDR3 reads CASSESKFTEAFF. DNA for the CDR3: TGCGCCAGCAGTGAGTCTAAGTTTACTGAAGCTTTCTTT.

In this sample, this clonotype turned up many times. The chain uses TRBV27 and TRBJ2-1; maybe TRBD1 (6 bases). Germline CDR1 reads MNHEY; CDR2 reads SMNVEV (reference sequence). The V end lost 5 bases, the J end lost 1 base, and 21 bases lay between the germline ends. The CDR3 is 18 amino acids. As DNA, the CDR3 is TGTGCCAGCAGTCTTATCGGGCCACAGGGCGCGTCCTACAATGAGCAGTTCTTC. It translates to CASSLIGPQGASYNEQFF.

There are many counts of this clonotype. The chain recombines TRBV7-3 with TRBJ2-3; 7 nucleotides match TRBD2. There are 12 residues in the CDR3. V lost 4 bases and J lost 13; bases outside the gene matches: 8. The germline CDR1 and CDR2 sequences are SGHTA and FQGTGA. The CDR3 loop is CASSSGGGKKYF. In DNA form, the CDR3 reads TGTGCCAGCAGCTCTGGGGGAGGGAAAAAGTATTTT. The complete variable domain, with remaining parts taken from reference TRBV7-3 and TRBJ2-3, reads GAGVSQTPSNKVTEKGKYVELRCDPISGHTALYWYRQSLGQGPEFLIYFQGTGAADDSGLPNDRFFAVRPEGSVSTLKIQRTERGDSAVYLCASSSGGGKKYFGPGTRLTVL.

This clonotype was recorded at least ten times. This rearrangement joins TRBV20-1 to TRBJ1-6, with TRBD1 matching over 8 bases. The CDR3 runs 15 residues. The V gene end was trimmed by 5 bases and the J gene end by 6 bases; junction bases not matched to a gene: 9. The germline V gene has CDR1 DFQATT and CDR2 SNEGSKA (reference sequence). The CDR3 DNA reads as TGCAGTGCTTCCTCAGGGGGCTTTAGTAATTCACCCCTCCACTTT. Its translation is CSASSGGFSNSPLHF.

The table lists this clonotype with many counts. This sequence joins TRBV3-1 and TRBJ2-1; D is possibly TRBD2 (6 bases). CDR1 is LGHDT and CDR2 is YNNKEL in the germline V gene (reference sequence). The V end lost 3 bases, the J end lost 0 bases, and 6 bases lay between the germline ends. The CDR3 consists of 14 residues. CDR3 bases: TGTGCCAGCAGCCACGGGGGCTCCTACAATGAGCAGTTCTTC. It is translated as CASSHGGSYNEQFF.

This CDR3 reads CASSLRPGLAGYTGELFF. CDR3 DNA: TGTGCCAGCAGCTTACGTCCCGGGCTAGCGGGTTACACCGGGGAGCTGTTTTTT. This chain joins TRBV7-3 and TRBJ2-2; the match to TRBD2 covers 8 bases. Trimming cost V 2 bases and J 3 bases; bases outside gene matches: 11. The CDR3 contains 18 residues. Germline V lookup: CDR1 SGHTA, CDR2 FQGTGA.

The table lists this clonotype with many counts. The genes are TRBV18 and TRBJ1-1; D unresolved. The V gene lost 4 bases and the J gene lost 2 bases, with 11 bases spanning the gap. The CDR3 spans 14 residues. Germline V gives CDR1 KGHSH, CDR2 LQKENI. This chain's CDR3 is CASSQDASNTEAFF. The CDR3 DNA reads as TGTGCCAGCTCACAGGACGCATCCAACACTGAAGCTTTCTTT.

This clonotype showed up many times. J is TRBJ1-1 and V is TRBV27; 7 bases fit TRBD1. Germline V gene sequence: CDR1 MNHEY, CDR2 SMNVEV (reference sequence). Trimming at V came to 6 bases and at J to 2 bases, leaving 6 bases not matched to a gene. This CDR3 is built from 14 residues. The CDR3 nucleotides are TGTGCCAGCAGCCCAGGGGGACCTAACACTGAAGCTTTCTTT. Translating it yields CASSPGGPNTEAFF.

The V and J genes are TRBV2 and TRBJ2-3; 8 bases fit TRBD1. Germline-derived CDR1 and CDR2 are SNHLY and FYNNEI. V lost 8 bases, J lost 5 bases, and 9 bases stayed unmatched. The CDR3 is 14 residues long. In nucleotides, the CDR3 is TGTGCCAGCCGAAGAGGACAGGGAAGAGATACGCAGTATTTT. Residues: CASRRGQGRDTQYF.

With regard to this clonotype: Given a much more abundant clone one base away, this may be a read error. This sequence joins TRBV19 and TRBJ1-5; no definite D call. Germline V lookup: CDR1 LNHDA, CDR2 SQIVND (reference sequence). Trimming pared 3 bases from V and 6 bases from J, leaving 15 bases between. This CDR3 region has 15 residues. This chain's CDR3 is CASSMKPTGSQPQHF. CDR3 DNA: TGTGCCAGTAGTATGAAACCCACGGGCAGTCAGCCCCAGCATTTT.

This sequence joins TRBV5-1 and TRBJ1-2; D not resolved. V gave up 4 bases and J gave up 12 bases, with 16 bases separating them. The CDR3 contains 12 residues. The V gene's germline CDR1 is SGHRS and CDR2 YFSETQ. The CDR3 DNA reads TGCGCCAGCAGCGCCTCTAACCTGGGCCACACCTTC. Protein sequence: CASSASNLGHTF.

The sample holds many counts of this clonotype. The rearrangement joins TRBV11-2 to TRBJ2-4, with D tentatively TRBD1 (6 bases). V was cut by 4 bases and J by 5 bases, with 18 bases left in between. This CDR3 region has 16 residues. Germline V lookup: CDR1 SGHAT, CDR2 FQNNGV. CDR3: CASSYLRGSLENIQYF. The CDR3, as DNA: TGTGCCAGCAGCTACTTAAGGGGGTCTTTGGAAAACATTCAGTACTTC.

The table lists this clonotype with many counts. The V gene is TRBV5-8, the J gene TRBJ2-5; TRBD1 aligns across 8 bases. The CDR3 spans 15 residues. Germline CDR1 and CDR2: SGHTS and YDEGEE. V dropped 4 bases and J dropped 2; count of bases not matched to a gene: 7. CDR3 DNA sequence: TGTGCCAGCAGCGGCGGGACAGGAGAACAAGAGACCCAGTACTTC. This sequence encodes CASSGGTGEQETQYF.

This clonotype was seen more than once but under ten times. The V and J genes are TRBV5-1 and TRBJ2-7; TRBD2 aligns across 8 bases. V trimming: 0 bases; J trimming: 5 bases; junction bases outside the gene matches: 7. Per germline, CDR1 SGHRS and CDR2 YFSETQ. The CDR3 is 15 amino acids. The CDR3 loop reads CASSLGWTSYNEQYF. The CDR3 nucleotides are TGCGCCAGCAGCTTGGGATGGACTAGCTACAACGAGCAGTACTTC.

A few counts support this clonotype. An end of the junction differs from the germline gene, which may be a read error. The chain couples TRBV7-8 to TRBJ2-7; 7 bases map to TRBD2. This CDR3 region has 15 residues. Germline CDR1 SGHVS, CDR2 FQNEAQ. The CDR3 is CASSLVGGASYGQYF. The CDR3 nucleotides are TGTGCCAGCAGCTTAGTGGGAGGGGCATCCTACGGGCAGTACTTC.

This clonotype was seen many times. CDR3 nucleotide sequence: TGTGCCAGCAGCCTCTCCGGACAGGGGGCAATCAATGAGCAGTTCTTC. This gives the protein CASSLSGQGAINEQFF. The chain links TRBV14 to TRBJ2-1, with 11 bases matching TRBD1. The ends lost 4 bases at V and 6 bases at J; junction bases unmatched: 8. CDR1 SGHDN and CDR2 FVKESK come from the germline V gene. The CDR3 covers 16 residues.

CDR3 sequence: CAISPQGVNTEAFF. The CDR3 bases are TGTGCCATCAGTCCACAGGGTGTGAACACTGAAGCTTTCTTT. The chain is built from TRBV10-3 and TRBJ1-1, with D perhaps TRBD1 (6 bases). The V end was cut by 5 bases, the J end by 0 bases, with 10 bases between. The CDR3 contains 14 residues. Germline loops: CDR1 ENHRY, CDR2 SYGVKD.

The CDR3 region is CASSLQLEGYGYTF. For the CDR3, the DNA is TGTGCCAGCAGCTTGCAACTCGAGGGCTATGGCTACACCTTC. The chain recombines TRBV7-9 with TRBJ1-2; D ambiguous. Trimming shortened V by 3 bases and J by 4 bases, and 12 bases separated the two germline ends. The CDR3 is made up of 14 amino acids. Looked up from germline, CDR1 is SEHNR and CDR2 is FQNEAQ (reference sequence).

This clonotype appeared many times. V usage is TRBV2 and J usage is TRBJ1-4; D is uncertain. This CDR3 is built from 11 residues. Germline V lookup: CDR1 SNHLY, CDR2 FYNNEI. V was pared by 8 bases and J by 7 bases, with 8 bases between. The CDR3 protein is CASVGGEKLFF. As DNA, the CDR3 is TGTGCCAGCGTTGGCGGTGAAAAACTGTTTTTT.

The chain links TRBV28 to TRBJ2-1, with 15 nucleotides matching TRBD2. J lost 9 bases, V lost 3 bases, and 6 bases had no gene match. Germline assignment: CDR1 MDHEN and CDR2 SYDVKM. This CDR3 region has 16 residues. The CDR3 sequence is CASSLSGTSGRSEQFF. The DNA for the CDR3 is TGTGCCAGCAGTTTGTCCGGGACTAGCGGGAGGAGTGAGCAGTTCTTC.

This clonotype was counted many times. The chain joins TRBV28 to TRBJ1-5, with D possibly TRBD1 on 6 matching bases. The CDR3 loop spans 17 amino acids. Per the germline V gene, CDR1 is MDHEN and CDR2 is SYDVKM. Trimming shortened V by 3 bases and J by 0 bases, and 15 bases separated the two germline ends. In nucleotides, the CDR3 is TGTGCCAGCAGTTTCCGGACAGTGATGTATAGCAATCAGCCCCAGCATTTT. Translating gives CASSFRTVMYSNQPQHF. The variable domain in full, with the rest retrieved from reference TRBV28 and TRBJ1-5, is DVKVTQSSRYLVKRTGEKVFLECVQDMDHENMFWYRQDPGLGLRLIYFSYDVKMKEKGDIPEGYSVSREKKERFSLILESASTNQTSMYLCASSFRTVMYSNQPQHFGDGTRLSIL.

This clonotype has at least ten counts. The V gene is TRBV7-9, the J gene TRBJ2-7; unclear D gene. V was pared by 1 base and J by 3 bases, with 13 bases between. Germline CDR1 and CDR2: SEHNR and FQNEAQ (reference sequence). The CDR3 has 15 amino acids. In DNA form, the CDR3 reads TGTGCCAGCAGCTTAGTGGCTAGTTCGAACTACGAGCAGTACTTC. Protein: CASSLVASSNYEQYF.

This chain connects TRBV28 to TRBJ2-7; D is ambiguous. CDR1 MDHEN and CDR2 SYDVKM come from the germline V gene. V was clipped by 5 bases and J by 3 bases, with 26 bases between them. The CDR3 covers 18 residues. CDR3 protein: CASSIMLDRFRTSYEQYF. The DNA of the CDR3 is TGTGCCAGCAGTATTATGTTAGACCGATTCCGTACAAGCTACGAGCAGTACTTC.

This clonotype was seen repeatedly, ten times or more. The genes are TRBV30 and TRBJ1-4; 7 positions match TRBD1. V was pared by 7 bases and J by 0 bases, with 14 bases of the junction left unmatched. The V gene's germline CDR1 is GTSNPN and CDR2 SVGIG (reference sequence). The CDR3 is 17 residues long. The CDR3, as DNA: TGTGCCTTTCTTCTCCCGGGACAGCGCCCAACTAATGAAAAACTGTTTTTT. Protein sequence: CAFLLPGQRPTNEKLFF.

The sample holds many counts of this clonotype. The V call is TRBV7-2, the J call TRBJ2-6, with D hard to call. The germline CDR1 and CDR2 sequences are SGHTA and FQGNSA. V shed 1 base and J shed 0 bases, with 10 bases lying between them. The CDR3 is 17 amino acids. In DNA, the CDR3 is TGTGCCAGCAGCTTAGTGGCACTGAGCTCTGGGGCCAACGTCCTGACTTTC. It is translated as CASSLVALSSGANVLTF.

This clonotype appeared many times. The CDR3 DNA sequence: TGTGCCAGCATCAGGACTAGCGGGATGTTATCCTACGAGCAGTACTTC. Amino acids: CASIRTSGMLSYEQYF. The J gene is TRBJ2-7, the V gene TRBV6-1, with TRBD2 matching over 12 bases. Germline V gene data show CDR1 as MNHNS and CDR2 as SASEGT. The CDR3 consists of 16 residues. Losses at the gene ends were 7 bases for V and 1 base for J; bases not matched to a gene: 8.

This clonotype was seen ten or more times. CDR3 amino acids: CASSRRGQPQHF. The CDR3 bases are TGTGCCAGCAGCAGGCGAGGTCAGCCCCAGCATTTT. The rearrangement links TRBV27 to TRBJ1-5; D unresolved. CDR1 is MNHEY, CDR2 SMNVEV, per germline (reference sequence). The CDR3 extends over 12 amino acids. Trimming shortened V by 6 bases and J by 6 bases, and 9 bases separated the two germline ends.

The chain links TRBV4-2 to TRBJ2-5; 7 bases agree with TRBD2. This CDR3 comprises 15 residues. J gave up 3 bases and V 1 base, and 5 bases lay outside the gene matches. The germline V gene encodes CDR1 LGHNA and CDR2 YNFKEQ. The DNA of the CDR3 is TGTGCCAGCAGCCAAGTGGGGGAGGGAGAAGAGACCCAGTACTTC. Residues: CASSQVGEGEETQYF.

As to this clonotype: A single base separates this from a much larger clone, so it may be a read error. The chain carries TRBV6-1 and TRBJ1-5; possible D gene TRBD1, 6 bases. The CDR3 totals 16 residues. Germline V gene data show CDR1 as MNHNS and CDR2 as SASEGT. Trimming removed 8 bases from V and 2 bases from J, with 19 bases in between. The CDR3 here is CASGQGRIGRNQPQHF. CDR3 bases: TGTGCCAGCGGTCAGGGGCGGATAGGGCGCAATCAGCCCCAGCATTTT.

This clonotype has at least ten counts. The rearrangement uses TRBV3-1 and TRBJ1-1; unclear D gene. The length of the CDR3 is 15 residues. The germline CDR1 and CDR2 sequences are LGHDT and YNNKEL (reference sequence). Trimming took 7 bases from V and 2 from J, leaving 17 bases between them. CDR3 DNA sequence: TGTGCCAGCACCTCCCGACGGTCAGCCAACACTGAAGCTTTCTTT. Protein sequence: CASTSRRSANTEAFF.

This clonotype was seen ten or more times. The genes are TRBV27 and TRBJ2-3; the match to TRBD2 covers 8 bases. Germline V gene lookup returns CDR1 MNHEY and CDR2 SMNVEV (reference sequence). This CDR3 is built from 14 residues. With V trimmed by 8 bases and J by 2 bases, 6 bases remained unmatched. The DNA for the CDR3 is TGTGCCAGCCGGGAGGGCCGGGACACAGATACGCAGTATTTT. Its translation: CASREGRDTDTQYF.

This clonotype has a count of ten or more. The chain links TRBV28 to TRBJ2-3, with 14 positions matching TRBD2. Germline CDR1 reads MDHEN; CDR2 reads SYDVKM. V was pared by 6 bases and J by 4 bases, with 3 bases of the junction left unmatched. The CDR3 contains 15 residues. The CDR3 nucleotides read TGTGCCAGCAGGGGACTAGCGGGAGTATCAGATACGCAGTATTTT. Translation: CASRGLAGVSDTQYF.